This T cell receptor beta chain was sequenced for a study of blood T cell repertoires in COVID-19. Here immunoSEQ multiplex PCR was the method, and the copy in TCRdb shows in-frame clones only, minus some. Seen here are around 430,000 clones, around nine tenths observed once, and the top ten hold roughly 9.4%. Trimming shortened V by 10 bases and J by 0 bases, and 13 bases separated the two germline ends. CDR1 is LNHDA, CDR2 SQIVND, per germline (reference sequence). This CDR3 has 14 residues. V gene TRBV19 combines with J gene TRBJ1-5; no clear D gene. The receptor comes from a woman aged 45-59 years who had recovered from COVID-19. Sequenced input: PBMCs or T cells enriched from blood (not recorded which). CDR3 sequence (DNA): TGTGCCACCCAGGCGGGCCGTAGCAATCAGCCCCAGCATTTT. It translates to CATQAGRSNQPQHF.